The next 25 T cell receptor beta chains were all read from a single sample in a study of resident and recirculating memory T cells in vitiligo. Method: immunoSEQ multiplex PCR; TCRdb's copy keeps in-frame clones and lacks some. The repertoire has around 76,000 clones, approximately 90% of them found once; the top ten carry less than 5.5%. Sequencing was done on a sample of blood. These receptors were taken from a male donor with vitiligo.

This rearrangement joins TRBV2 to TRBJ1-4, with D unclear. CDR1 is SNHLY and CDR2 is FYNNEI in the germline V gene. The CDR3 has 15 amino acids. The V and J ends lost 2 bases and 5 bases respectively, with 12 bases between them. CDR3 protein: CASSERLAVNEKLFF. The CDR3, as DNA: TGTGCCAGCAGTGAACGTTTGGCAGTGAATGAAAAACTGTTTTTT.

This rearrangement joins TRBV6-5 to TRBJ2-5, with a weak D call TRBD2 (7 bases). The germline V gene has CDR1 MNHEY and CDR2 SVGAGI. The V end was cut by 6 bases, the J end by 7 bases, with 18 bases between. The CDR3 totals 14 residues. This chain's CDR3 is CASSPGGPGGTQYF. CDR3 bases: TGTGCCAGCAGCCCGGGGGGCCCTGGGGGGACCCAGTACTTC.

This sequence joins TRBV4-3 and TRBJ1-5; no definite D call. Trimming pared 0 bases from V and 2 bases from J, leaving 5 bases between. CDR1 LGHNA and CDR2 YSLEER come from the germline V gene. This CDR3 contains 14 residues. This CDR3 is CASSQEAGNQPQHF. CDR3 bases: TGCGCCAGCAGCCAAGAAGCGGGCAATCAGCCCCAGCATTTT.

The CDR3 sequence: CASSSASGTGQETQYF. The DNA for the CDR3 is TGTGCCAGCAGCTCCGCCTCCGGGACAGGACAAGAGACCCAGTACTTC. The chain has TRBV7-3 and TRBJ2-5, with 8 bases aligning to TRBD1. Trimming took 4 bases from V and 2 from J; bases not matched to a gene: 9. CDR3 length: 16 amino acids. Per germline, CDR1 SGHTA and CDR2 FQGTGA.

The chain is built from TRBV5-1 and TRBJ2-7; possibly TRBD1 for D (8 bases). There are 16 residues in the CDR3. CDR1 and CDR2 (germline): SGHRS, YFSETQ. V lost 4 bases, J lost 2 bases, and 19 bases lay in between. The DNA of the CDR3 is TGCGCCAGCAGCCCCGGACAGGGTGGGGGGGCCTACGAGCAGTACTTC. It codes for CASSPGQGGGAYEQYF.

The genes are TRBV7-2 and TRBJ1-2, with D hard to call. From germline, CDR1 is SGHTA and CDR2 FQGNSA. This CDR3 spans 14 amino acids. V lost 4 bases and J 7 bases, leaving 16 bases between the germline ends. CDR3 residues: CASSSEGWTGGYTF. The CDR3 bases are TGTGCCAGCAGCTCGGAGGGCTGGACGGGTGGCTACACCTTC.

The chain couples TRBV7-2 to TRBJ2-2; 9 bases are a match to TRBD2. J lost 0 bases, V lost 3 bases, and 8 bases had no gene match. The CDR3 extends over 18 amino acids. Germline CDR1 reads SGHTA; CDR2 reads FQGNSA. This CDR3 reads CASSFGWRGGTNTGELFF. CDR3 sequence (DNA): TGTGCCAGCAGCTTCGGGTGGCGGGGGGGCACGAACACCGGGGAGCTGTTTTTT.

This sequence joins TRBV28 and TRBJ1-1; D not certain. This CDR3 is built from 12 residues. V lost 3 bases and J lost 5, with 7 bases in between. Germline loops: CDR1 MDHEN, CDR2 SYDVKM. Here the CDR3 DNA reads TGTGCCAGCAGTTTTATTTTAACTGAAGCTTTCTTT. Translation gives CASSFILTEAFF. The full variable domain, its missing parts supplied by reference TRBV28 and TRBJ1-1, is DVKVTQSSRYLVKRTGEKVFLECVQDMDHENMFWYRQDPGLGLRLIYFSYDVKMKEKGDIPEGYSVSREKKERFSLILESASTNQTSMYLCASSFILTEAFFGQGTRLTVV.

The V and J genes are TRBV4-3 and TRBJ2-7; TRBD2 might be the D (6 bases). Germline CDR1 reads LGHNA; CDR2 reads YSLEER. The ends were cut back, 4 bases at V and 7 bases at J, with 23 bases in the middle. CDR3 size: 16 residues. CDR3 sequence reads: CASSRGTGNNAGEQYF. CDR3 coding DNA: TGCGCCAGCAGCCGGGGAACCGGGAATAATGCGGGGGAGCAGTACTTC.

The CDR3: CASSQGHGANYGYTF. CDR3 nucleotides: TGTGCCAGCAGCCAGGGACATGGAGCTAACTATGGCTACACCTTC. The gene calls are TRBV4-2 and TRBJ1-2; D might be TRBD1 (6 bases). The CDR3 extends over 15 amino acids. The germline V gene has CDR1 LGHNA and CDR2 YNFKEQ. Trimming pared 3 bases from V and 0 bases from J, leaving 11 bases between.

V gene TRBV18 combines with J gene TRBJ2-5, with 11 bases fitting TRBD2. V was clipped by 3 bases and J by 2 bases; unmatched bases: 8. CDR3 length equals 17 residues. Germline CDR1 is KGHSH and CDR2 is LQKENI. In DNA, the CDR3 is TGTGCCAGCTCACCTCTACAGCTAGCGGGGGGACAAGAGACCCAGTACTTC. Protein: CASSPLQLAGGQETQYF.

This clone came up once. The gene calls are TRBV27 and TRBJ1-1, with 10 positions matching TRBD1. V gave up 0 bases and J gave up 6 bases; unmatched junction bases: 4. CDR1 MNHEY and CDR2 SMNVEV come from the germline V gene (reference sequence). The CDR3 is 15 residues long. The CDR3 reads CASSLSRTGGPEAFF. The CDR3 DNA reads TGTGCCAGCAGTTTATCGCGGACAGGGGGACCTGAAGCTTTCTTT.

The V call is TRBV7-9, the J call TRBJ1-2; no clear D gene. CDR1 SEHNR and CDR2 FQNEAQ come from the germline V gene (reference sequence). The length of the CDR3 is 15 residues. Deletions cut 1 base from V and 5 bases from J, with 14 bases between. The DNA of the CDR3 is TGTGCCAGCAGCTTAGGGGCAGCGGATTATTATGGCTACACCTTC. Encoded protein: CASSLGAADYYGYTF.

V gene TRBV10-3 combines with J gene TRBJ1-3, with D maybe TRBD1 (5 bases). The V gene lost 7 bases and the J gene lost 2 bases, with 12 bases spanning the gap. Germline-derived CDR1 and CDR2 are ENHRY and SYGVKD. This CDR3 contains 14 residues. The chain's CDR3 is CAIKEGGAGNTIYF. In DNA, the CDR3 is TGTGCCATCAAAGAGGGAGGGGCTGGAAACACCATATATTTT.

This chain joins TRBV7-2 and TRBJ1-2, with 8 bases matching TRBD1. The CDR3 length is 14 residues. V dropped 5 bases and J dropped 4; count of bases not matched to a gene: 6. Germline V lookup: CDR1 SGHTA, CDR2 FQGNSA. DNA of the CDR3: TGTGCCAGCAGCCCTACACAGGGGGGCTATGGCTACACCTTC. Translating it yields CASSPTQGGYGYTF.

This chain uses TRBV19 with TRBJ1-2; TRBD1 matches at 8 bases. The V gene's germline CDR1 is LNHDA and CDR2 SQIVND (reference sequence). There are 14 residues in the CDR3. J lost 4 bases, V lost 3 bases, and 4 bases had no gene match. The CDR3 DNA reads as TGTGCCAGTAGTATGGCAGGGGGCAGCTATGGCTACACCTTC. The encoded protein is CASSMAGGSYGYTF.

The chain couples TRBV10-3 to TRBJ1-2; possibly TRBD1 for D (5 bases). The V and J ends lost 6 bases and 4 bases respectively, with 15 bases between them. In germline, CDR1 is ENHRY, CDR2 SYGVKD. The CDR3 totals 14 residues. CDR3 sequence (DNA): TGTGCCATCAGGCTCGAGGCGGGGCCCTATGGCTACACCTTC. Protein sequence: CAIRLEAGPYGYTF.

The CDR3 loop is CASSQEDRDTGELFF. The DNA for the CDR3 is TGCGCCAGCAGCCAAGAGGACAGGGACACCGGGGAGCTGTTTTTT. This rearrangement joins TRBV4-3 to TRBJ2-2; 8 bases align to TRBD1. Per the germline V gene, CDR1 is LGHNA and CDR2 is YSLEER. With V trimmed by 0 bases and J by 3 bases, 0 bases remained unmatched. There are 15 residues in the CDR3.

The gene calls are TRBV5-4 and TRBJ1-2; tentatively, D is TRBD1 (6 bases). CDR3 length: 13 amino acids. Germline CDR1 SGHNT, CDR2 YYREEE (reference sequence). The germline V and J ends were trimmed by 0 bases and 8 bases, with 11 bases remaining between them. The CDR3 region is CASSLEGERGYTF. The CDR3 DNA is TGTGCCAGCAGCTTGGAGGGGGAGAGGGGCTACACCTTC. Supplemented by reference TRBV5-4 and TRBJ1-2, the full variable domain reads ETGVTQSPTHLIKTRGQQVTLRCSSQSGHNTVSWYQQALGQGPQFIFQYYREEENGRGNFPPRFSGLQFPNYSSELNVNALELDDSALYLCASSLEGERGYTFGSGTRLTVV.

CDR3 in amino acids: CASTHDAWGQETYNEQFF. The CDR3 bases are TGCGCCAGCACCCACGACGCTTGGGGACAGGAGACCTACAATGAGCAGTTCTTC. The chain joins TRBV5-1 to TRBJ2-1; 8 bases align to TRBD1. Germline assignment: CDR1 SGHRS and CDR2 YFSETQ. This CDR3 has 18 amino acids. V trimming: 6 bases; J trimming: 2 bases; junction bases outside the gene matches: 16.

The rearrangement uses TRBV29-1 and TRBJ2-1, with 8 bases lining up with TRBD1. Germline V CDR1 and CDR2: SQVTM, ANQGSEA. There are 14 residues in the CDR3. The ends lost 7 bases at V and 7 bases at J; junction bases unmatched: 12. The CDR3, as DNA: TGCAGCGGGGAAACGTCCGGACAGGGTAATGAGCAGTTCTTC. This codes for CSGETSGQGNEQFF.

The J gene is TRBJ2-7, the V gene TRBV4-3; tentatively, D is TRBD2 (6 bases). The germline CDR1 and CDR2 sequences are LGHNA and YSLEER. V was trimmed by 4 bases and J by 7 bases, leaving 26 bases between them. The CDR3 is 17 residues long. In nucleotides, the CDR3 is TGCGCCAGCAGCCCCACCGAGACTAGTTCGGTCCTGGGTGAGCAGTACTTC. This gives the protein CASSPTETSSVLGEQYF.

V and J are TRBV7-2 and TRBJ1-6; possible D gene TRBD1, 5 bases. The CDR3 sequence is 14 residues long. Germline V lookup: CDR1 SGHTA, CDR2 FQGNSA. Deletions cut 2 bases from V and 7 bases from J, with 9 bases between. CDR3 sequence (DNA): TGTGCCAGCAGCTTATCCCAGGGCAATTCACCCCTCCACTTT. Its translation: CASSLSQGNSPLHF.

The chain is built from TRBV18 and TRBJ1-2, with TRBD1 as a possible D gene (6 bases). Germline CDR1 is KGHSH and CDR2 is LQKENI. This CDR3 region has 14 residues. The ends were cut back, 2 bases at V and 3 bases at J, with 10 bases in the middle. For the CDR3, the DNA is TGTGCCAGCTCACCATCAAGACAGGACTATGGCTACACCTTC. Its protein is CASSPSRQDYGYTF.

The chain recombines TRBV25-1 with TRBJ1-6, with D unresolved. The V gene lost 6 bases and the J gene lost 7 bases, with 7 bases spanning the gap. The CDR3 is made up of 12 amino acids. CDR1 and CDR2 (germline): MGHDK, SYGVNS. In DNA, the CDR3 is TGTGCCAGCAGCCCTCCGAATTCACCCCTCCACTTT. The encoded protein is CASSPPNSPLHF.